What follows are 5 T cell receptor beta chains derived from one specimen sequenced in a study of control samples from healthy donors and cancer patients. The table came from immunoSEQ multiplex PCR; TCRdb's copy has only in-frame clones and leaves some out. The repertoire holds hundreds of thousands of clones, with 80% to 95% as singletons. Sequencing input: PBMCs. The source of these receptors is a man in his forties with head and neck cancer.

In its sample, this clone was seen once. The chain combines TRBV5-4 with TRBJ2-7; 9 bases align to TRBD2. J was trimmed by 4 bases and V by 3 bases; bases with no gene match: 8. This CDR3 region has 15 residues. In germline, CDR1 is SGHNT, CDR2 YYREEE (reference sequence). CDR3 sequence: CASSSDRAGGYEQYF. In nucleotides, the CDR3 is TGTGCCAGCAGCTCCGATAGAGCGGGAGGATACGAGCAGTACTTC.

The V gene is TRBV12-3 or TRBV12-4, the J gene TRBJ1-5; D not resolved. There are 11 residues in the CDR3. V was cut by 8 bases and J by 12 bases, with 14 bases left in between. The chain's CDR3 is CASGLQRVQHF. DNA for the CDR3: TGTGCCAGCGGTCTTCAGAGGGTCCAGCATTTT.

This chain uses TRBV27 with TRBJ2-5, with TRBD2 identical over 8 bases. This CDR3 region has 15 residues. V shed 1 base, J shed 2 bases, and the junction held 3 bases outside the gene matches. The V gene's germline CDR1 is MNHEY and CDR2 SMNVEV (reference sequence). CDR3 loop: CASSLWGTRQETQYF. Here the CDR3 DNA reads TGTGCCAGCAGTTTATGGGGGACTAGACAAGAGACCCAGTACTTC.

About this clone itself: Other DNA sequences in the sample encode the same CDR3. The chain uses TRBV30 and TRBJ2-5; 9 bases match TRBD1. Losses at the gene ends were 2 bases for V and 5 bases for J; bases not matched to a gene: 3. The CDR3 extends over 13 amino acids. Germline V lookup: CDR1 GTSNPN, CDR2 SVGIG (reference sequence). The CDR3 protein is CAWSTGGRETQYF. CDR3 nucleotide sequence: TGTGCCTGGAGTACAGGGGGCCGGGAGACCCAGTACTTC. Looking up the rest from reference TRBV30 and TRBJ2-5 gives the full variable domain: SQTIHQWPATLVQPVGSPLSLECTVEGTSNPNLYWYRQAAGRGLQLLFYSVGIGQISSEVPQNLSASRPQDRQFILSSKKLLLSDSGFYLCAWSTGGRETQYFGPGTRLLVL.

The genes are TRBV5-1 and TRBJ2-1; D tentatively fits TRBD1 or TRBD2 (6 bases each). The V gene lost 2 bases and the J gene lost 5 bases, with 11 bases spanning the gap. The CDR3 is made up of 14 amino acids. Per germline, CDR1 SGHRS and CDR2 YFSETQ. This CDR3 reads CASSFGGLHNEQFF. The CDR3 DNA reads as TGCGCCAGCAGCTTTGGGGGGCTCCACAATGAGCAGTTCTTC.